The 5 T cell receptor beta chains below were found in one sample sequenced in a study of blood T cell repertoires in COVID-19. Profiled with immunoSEQ multiplex PCR; TCRdb holds only in-frame clones, not every one. The sample includes around 200,000 clones, roughly 90% of them seen just once. Source material: peripheral blood. The receptors here all came from a man in his sixties or seventies with active or convalescent COVID-19.

The rearrangement joins TRBV19 to TRBJ1-5, with D perhaps matching TRBD1 (5 bases). The ends were cut back, 1 base at V and 0 bases at J, with 10 bases in the middle. Germline V gene lookup returns CDR1 LNHDA and CDR2 SQIVND (reference sequence). There are 16 residues in the CDR3. The CDR3 nucleotides read TGTGCCAGTAGTATAGGGGGCAGACTTAGCAATCAGCCCCAGCATTTT. Translated: CASSIGGRLSNQPQHF.

The CDR3 region has the DNA TGCGCCAGCAGCGACACGACAGGGGAAGGAGAAAAACTGTTTTTT. It yields the protein CASSDTTGEGEKLFF. This chain connects TRBV5-1 to TRBJ1-4; 8 bases align to TRBD1. The CDR3 has 15 residues. From germline, CDR1 is SGHRS and CDR2 YFSETQ. V shed 4 bases and J 8 bases; nucleotides not matched to a gene: 10.

V and J are TRBV4-3 and TRBJ2-5; D perhaps matches TRBD2 (5 bases). Per germline, CDR1 LGHNA and CDR2 YSLEER. The CDR3 contains 17 residues. V lost 0 bases to trimming and J lost 4 bases, with 18 bases between them. CDR3 bases: TGCGCCAGCAGCCAAGAAACACCAGATCGGGGTGGAGAGACCCAGTACTTC. This translates into CASSQETPDRGGETQYF.

V and J are TRBV6-5 and TRBJ1-5; no firm D call. The CDR3 runs 14 residues. Trimming left V 7 bases short and J 4 bases short, with 14 bases between. Germline V gives CDR1 MNHEY, CDR2 SVGAGI. The CDR3 region is CASTPLGRNQPQHF. CDR3 coding DNA: TGTGCCAGCACCCCACTAGGAAGGAATCAGCCCCAGCATTTT.

The gene calls are TRBV6-5 and TRBJ2-7, with D uncertain. Germline V gene data show CDR1 as MNHEY and CDR2 as SVGAGI. This CDR3 contains 16 residues. Trimming cost V 2 bases and J 3 bases, with 17 bases left between them. CDR3 residues: CASSYGPRTEYYEQYF. DNA of the CDR3: TGTGCCAGCAGTTACGGCCCCCGAACAGAGTACTACGAGCAGTACTTC.